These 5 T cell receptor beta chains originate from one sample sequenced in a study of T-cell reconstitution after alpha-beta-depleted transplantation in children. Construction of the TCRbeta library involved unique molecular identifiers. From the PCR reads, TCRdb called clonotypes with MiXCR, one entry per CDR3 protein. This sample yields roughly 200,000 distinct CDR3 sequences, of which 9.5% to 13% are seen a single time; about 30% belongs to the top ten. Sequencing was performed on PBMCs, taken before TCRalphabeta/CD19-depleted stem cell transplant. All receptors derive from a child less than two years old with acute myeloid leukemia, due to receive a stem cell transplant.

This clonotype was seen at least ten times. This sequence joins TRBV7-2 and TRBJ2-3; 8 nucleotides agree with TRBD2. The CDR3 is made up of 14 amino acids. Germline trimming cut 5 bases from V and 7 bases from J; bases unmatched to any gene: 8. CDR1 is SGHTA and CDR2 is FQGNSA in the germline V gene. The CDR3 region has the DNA TGTGCCAGCAGCCCGGGACTAGGTTTTTATACGCAGTATTTT. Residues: CASSPGLGFYTQYF.

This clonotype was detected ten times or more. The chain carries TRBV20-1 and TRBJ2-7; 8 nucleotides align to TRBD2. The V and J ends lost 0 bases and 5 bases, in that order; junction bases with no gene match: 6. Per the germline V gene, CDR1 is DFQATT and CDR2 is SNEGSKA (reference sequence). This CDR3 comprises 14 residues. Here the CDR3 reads CSARDGASGHEQYF. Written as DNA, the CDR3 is TGCAGTGCTAGAGATGGGGCTAGCGGGCACGAGCAGTACTTC.

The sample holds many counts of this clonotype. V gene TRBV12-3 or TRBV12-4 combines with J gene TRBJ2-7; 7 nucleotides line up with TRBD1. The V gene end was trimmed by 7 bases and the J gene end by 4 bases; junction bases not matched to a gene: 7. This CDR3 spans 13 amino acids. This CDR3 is CASTWDSPYEQYF. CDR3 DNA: TGTGCCAGCACTTGGGACAGCCCGTACGAGCAGTACTTC.

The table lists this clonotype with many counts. The DNA for the CDR3 is TGCGCCAGCAGCTTGGCCGGGGGCCACGGGGCCGGGGAGCTGTTTTTT. It codes for CASSLAGGHGAGELFF. The chain recombines TRBV5-1 with TRBJ2-2; D could derive from TRBD1 or TRBD2 (6 bases each). This CDR3 is 16 amino acids long. V shed 0 bases and J shed 6 bases, with 15 bases lying between them. Germline V gene lookup returns CDR1 SGHRS and CDR2 YFSETQ.

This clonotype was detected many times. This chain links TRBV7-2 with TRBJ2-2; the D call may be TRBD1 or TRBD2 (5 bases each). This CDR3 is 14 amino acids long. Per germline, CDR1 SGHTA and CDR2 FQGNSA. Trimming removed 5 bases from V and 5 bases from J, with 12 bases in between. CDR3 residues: CASSGGRMTGELFF. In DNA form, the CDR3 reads TGTGCCAGCAGCGGGGGACGCATGACCGGGGAGCTGTTTTTT.